This T cell receptor beta chain was captured by sequencing in a study of blood T cell repertoires in COVID-19. For the study at large: The analysed material was cDNA or gDNA that came from T cells, B-cell-depleted T cells, or PBMCs.

Assay used: immunoSEQ multiplex PCR; TCRdb lists only in-frame clones, some missing. The profile shows around 180,000 clones, 65% to 80% of them singletons. V was trimmed by 0 bases and J by 4 bases, leaving 21 bases between them. The CDR3 runs 18 residues. The germline CDR1 and CDR2 sequences are MRHNA and SNTAGT. Sequencing was done on a sample of PBMCs or T cells enriched from blood (not recorded which). The receptor was isolated from a woman in her forties or fifties with acute COVID-19. The chain combines TRBV6-4 with TRBJ1-2, with D perhaps matching TRBD1 (5 bases). The CDR3 coding sequence is TGTGCCAGCAGTGACTCGTCCCATACAGGAGCTCCTGGCTATGGCTACACCTTC. It encodes CASSDSSHTGAPGYGYTF.